This T cell receptor (beta chain) was captured in a study of radiotherapy plus CTLA-4 blockade in lung cancer. Study in general: Of all patients, around 20% responded objectively and 30% to 35% showed disease control.

The length of the CDR3 is 15 residues. V was clipped by 0 bases and J by 6 bases, with 17 bases between them. CDR1 is SQVTM and CDR2 is ANQGSEA in the germline V gene. On this clone: As yet, its antigen is unknown.

It was focal radiation plus CTLA-4 blockade with ipilimumab that patients with chemo-refractory metastatic non-small-cell lung cancer received. Study conclusions and caveats: Clones derived from tumor TCRs expanded in blood after radiotherapy plus ipilimumab.

Produced via immunoSEQ multiplex PCR; TCRdb's table is partial and in-frame only. The repertoire consists of around 100,000 clones, with approximately 77% occurring once and the leading ten covering around 3%. This clonotype originated in a human donor with non-small cell lung cancer that progressed on radiotherapy plus ipilimumab. Some clones in this sample may be carry-over from other donors' samples. V is TRBV29-1 and J is TRBJ1-2; D ambiguous. This material consisted of peripheral blood, taken from a patient treated with radiotherapy plus ipilimumab. CDR3 protein: CSVEDIPYSRDGYTF. CDR3 in DNA: TGCAGCGTTGAAGATATTCCTTACTCGAGGGATGGCTACACCTTC.